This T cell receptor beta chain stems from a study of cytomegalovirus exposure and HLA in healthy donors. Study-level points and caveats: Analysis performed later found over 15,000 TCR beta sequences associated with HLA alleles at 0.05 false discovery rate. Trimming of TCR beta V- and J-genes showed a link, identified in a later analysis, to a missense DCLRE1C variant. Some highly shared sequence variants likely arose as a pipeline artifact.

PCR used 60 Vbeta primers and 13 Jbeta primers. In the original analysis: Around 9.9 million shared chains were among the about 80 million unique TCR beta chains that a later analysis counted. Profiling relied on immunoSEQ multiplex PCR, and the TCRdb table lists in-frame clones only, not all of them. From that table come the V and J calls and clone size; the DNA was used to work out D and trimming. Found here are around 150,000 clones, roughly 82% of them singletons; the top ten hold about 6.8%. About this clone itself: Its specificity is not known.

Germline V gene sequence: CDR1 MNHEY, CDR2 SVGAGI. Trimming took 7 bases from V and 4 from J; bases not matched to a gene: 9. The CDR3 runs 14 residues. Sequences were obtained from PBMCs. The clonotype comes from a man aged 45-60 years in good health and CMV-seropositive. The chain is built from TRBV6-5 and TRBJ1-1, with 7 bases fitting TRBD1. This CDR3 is CASTDRAKGTEAFF. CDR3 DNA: TGTGCCAGCACAGACAGGGCTAAGGGCACTGAAGCTTTCTTT.